This T cell receptor (beta chain) came from a study of blood T cells in healthy people across ages. Through a sample-barcoded 5' primer and a J-beta primer mix, a second PCR was run for roughly 6 to 11 cycles. TCRdb recomputed calls from the 5' RACE reads with MiXCR, one row per CDR3 protein. Of under 2,000,000 distinct CDR3 sequences in the sample, about 50% were seen once. Study conclusions and caveats: TCR beta diversity, measured per million T cells, fell in a roughly linear way with age. CMV infection status of these donors was not known. Higher diversity, along with more naive CD4+ cells, distinguished long-lived donors from aged donors.

This clonotype was counted only a few times. Antigen specificity is unknown. V dropped 4 bases and J dropped 5 bases, with 13 bases sitting between them. The germline CDR1 and CDR2 sequences are KGHDR and SFDVKD. The CDR3 consists of 14 residues. The specimen sequenced was blood. This chain connects TRBV24-1 to TRBJ2-5; tentative D call: TRBD1 (6 bases). This clonotype was obtained from a woman aged 40 to 50 in good health. The DNA of the CDR3 is TGTGCCACCAGTGAGGCAGGGGTGAGGGAGACCCAGTACTTC. It specifies CATSEAGVRETQYF.